This T cell receptor (beta chain) was captured in a study of blood T cells in healthy people across ages. Trimming stripped 5 bases from V and 4 bases from J, with 15 bases between. CDR3 length: 15 residues. Germline CDR1 and CDR2: LNHNV and YYDKDF (reference sequence). PCR was performed a second time for about 7 to 11 cycles using a sample-barcoded 5' primer and a J-beta primer mix. MiXCR, run by TCRdb on the 5' RACE reads, gives a single entry per CDR3 protein. The repertoire holds roughly 1.7 million distinct CDR3 sequences, around 36% seen once, with 11% in the top ten. Donors were systemically healthy Caucasian individuals from Russia aged about 6 to 95 years. Isolated PBMCs totaled at least 6 million in each sample. This clonotype was observed a handful of times.

The genes are TRBV15 and TRBJ2-1; D is perhaps TRBD1 or TRBD2 (5 bases each). The sequenced sample consisted of blood. The source is a woman in her 30s in good health. CDR3: CATSPGASRYNEQFF. CDR3 DNA: TGTGCCACCAGCCCCGGGGCTAGCCGTTACAATGAGCAGTTCTTC.